This T cell receptor (beta chain) derives from a study of cytotoxic CD8 clonotypes in ibrutinib-treated CLL. Study at large: Responses comprised around 24 partial and 2 complete; at median roughly 66 months, about 14 remained remitted and around twelve progressed.

In the case of this clone: Its antigen is as yet unknown.

Study-level findings and limits: Clonality at baseline surpassed age-matched healthy donors and tracked circulating CD8+ T-cell counts. The clonality went up when patients responded to ibrutinib and dropped back toward baseline at progression. The study found public clonotypes uncommon, contracting or stable on treatment.

Assay: immunoSEQ multiplex PCR; the TCRdb copy retains only in-frame clones and omits some. Among about 140,000 clones, about 84% were seen once, and the ten largest hold roughly 7.6%. Germline CDR1 reads MNHEY; CDR2 reads SMNVEV (reference sequence). The CDR3 loop spans 14 amino acids. V was clipped by 5 bases and J by 1 base; unmatched bases: 5. Sequencing used PBMCs, obtained after 36 months of ibrutinib treatment. This chain joins TRBV27 and TRBJ2-7; the match to TRBD2 covers 7 bases. The sequence derives from a human donor with chronic lymphocytic leukemia. In DNA form, the CDR3 reads TGTGCCAGCAGTCCGGGGAGGGGTTCCTACGAGCAGTACTTC. It specifies CASSPGRGSYEQYF.